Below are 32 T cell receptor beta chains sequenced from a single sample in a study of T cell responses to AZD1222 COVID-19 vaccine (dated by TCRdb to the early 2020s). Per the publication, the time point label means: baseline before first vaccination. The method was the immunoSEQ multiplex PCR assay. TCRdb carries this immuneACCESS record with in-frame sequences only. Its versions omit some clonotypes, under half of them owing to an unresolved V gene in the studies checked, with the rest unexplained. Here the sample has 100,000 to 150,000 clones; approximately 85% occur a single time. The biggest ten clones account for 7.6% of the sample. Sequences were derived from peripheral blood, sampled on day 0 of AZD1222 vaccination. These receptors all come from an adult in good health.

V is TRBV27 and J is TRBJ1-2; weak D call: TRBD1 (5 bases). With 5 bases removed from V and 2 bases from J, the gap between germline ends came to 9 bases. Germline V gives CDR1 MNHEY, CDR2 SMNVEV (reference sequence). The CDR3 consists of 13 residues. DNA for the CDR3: TGTGCCAGCAGTATCGACAGAAACTATGGCTACACCTTC. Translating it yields CASSIDRNYGYTF.

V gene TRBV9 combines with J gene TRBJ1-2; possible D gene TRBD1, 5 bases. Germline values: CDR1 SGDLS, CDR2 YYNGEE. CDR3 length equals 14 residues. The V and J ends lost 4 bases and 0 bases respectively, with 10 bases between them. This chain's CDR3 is CASSRDRSNYGYTF. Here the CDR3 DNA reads TGTGCCAGCAGCCGTGACAGATCTAACTATGGCTACACCTTC.

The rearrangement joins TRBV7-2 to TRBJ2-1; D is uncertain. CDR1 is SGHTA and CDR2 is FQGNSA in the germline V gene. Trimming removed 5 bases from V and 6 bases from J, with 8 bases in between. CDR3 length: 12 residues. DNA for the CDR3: TGTGCCAGCAGCCCATCCCGCAATGAGCAGTTCTTC. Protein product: CASSPSRNEQFF.

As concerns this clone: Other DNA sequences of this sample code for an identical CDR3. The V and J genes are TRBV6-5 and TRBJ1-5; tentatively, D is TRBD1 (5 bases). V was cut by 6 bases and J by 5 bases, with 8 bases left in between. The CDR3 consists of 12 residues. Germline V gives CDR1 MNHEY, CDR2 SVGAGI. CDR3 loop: CASRGRDQPQHF. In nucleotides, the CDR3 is TGTGCCAGCAGGGGCAGGGATCAGCCCCAGCATTTT.

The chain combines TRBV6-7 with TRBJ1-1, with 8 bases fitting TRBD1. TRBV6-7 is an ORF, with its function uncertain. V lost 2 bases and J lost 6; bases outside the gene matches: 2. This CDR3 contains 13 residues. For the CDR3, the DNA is TGTGCCAGCAGTTACAACAGGGGGTCTGAAGCTTTCTTT. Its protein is CASSYNRGSEAFF.

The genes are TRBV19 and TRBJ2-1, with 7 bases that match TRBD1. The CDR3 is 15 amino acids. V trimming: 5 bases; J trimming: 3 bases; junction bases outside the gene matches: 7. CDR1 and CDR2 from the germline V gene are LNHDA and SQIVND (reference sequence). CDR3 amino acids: CASSLRDRIYNEQFF. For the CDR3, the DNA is TGTGCCAGTAGTCTCCGGGACAGAATCTACAATGAGCAGTTCTTC. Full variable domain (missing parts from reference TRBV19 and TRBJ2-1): DGGITQSPKYLFRKEGQNVTLSCEQNLNHDAMYWYRQDPGQGLRLIYYSQIVNDFQKGDIAEGYSVSREKKESFPLTVTSAQKNPTAFYLCASSLRDRIYNEQFFGPGTRLTVL.

Here the CDR3 reads CASSLAGGGAYNEQFF. The CDR3, as DNA: TGTGCCAGCAGCTTAGCTGGTGGTGGCGCCTACAATGAGCAGTTCTTC. This chain joins TRBV7-2 and TRBJ2-1; D is unresolved. The germline V gene encodes CDR1 SGHTA and CDR2 FQGNSA. This CDR3 has 16 residues. Trimming cost V 0 bases and J 2 bases, with 11 bases left between them.

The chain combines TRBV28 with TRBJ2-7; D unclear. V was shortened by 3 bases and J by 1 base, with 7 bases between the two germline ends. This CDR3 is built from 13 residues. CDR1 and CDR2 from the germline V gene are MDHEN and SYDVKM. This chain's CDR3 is CASSFGESYEQYF. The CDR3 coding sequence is TGTGCCAGCAGTTTTGGCGAATCCTACGAGCAGTACTTC.

The CDR3 bases are TGTGCCAGCAGCGAGAGACTAGCGGGAGATAGAGAGACCCAGTACTTC. This translates into CASSERLAGDRETQYF. J is TRBJ2-5 and V is TRBV9; 12 bases are a match to TRBD2. This CDR3 spans 16 amino acids. After removal of 3 bases from V and 4 bases from J, the junction contained 7 bases not matched to a gene. Looked up from germline, CDR1 is SGDLS and CDR2 is YYNGEE.

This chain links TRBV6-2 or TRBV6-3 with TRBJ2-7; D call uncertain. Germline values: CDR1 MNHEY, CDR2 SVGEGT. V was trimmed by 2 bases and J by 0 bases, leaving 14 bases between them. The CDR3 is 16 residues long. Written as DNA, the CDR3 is TGTGCCAGCAGTTACGATCTTGAGTCGAGCTCCTACGAGCAGTACTTC. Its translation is CASSYDLESSSYEQYF.

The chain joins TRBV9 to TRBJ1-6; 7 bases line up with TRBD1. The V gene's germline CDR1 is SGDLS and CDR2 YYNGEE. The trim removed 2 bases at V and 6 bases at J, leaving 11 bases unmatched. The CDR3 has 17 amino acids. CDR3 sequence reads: CASSVSGTADGNSPLHF. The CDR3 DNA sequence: TGTGCCAGCAGCGTCTCCGGGACAGCGGATGGTAATTCACCCCTCCACTTT.

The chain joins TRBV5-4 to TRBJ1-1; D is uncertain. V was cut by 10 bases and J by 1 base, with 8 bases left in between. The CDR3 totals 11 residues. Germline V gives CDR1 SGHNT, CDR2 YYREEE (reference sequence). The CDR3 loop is CASGGNTEAFF. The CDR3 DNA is TGTGCCTCGGGCGGGAACACTGAAGCTTTCTTT.

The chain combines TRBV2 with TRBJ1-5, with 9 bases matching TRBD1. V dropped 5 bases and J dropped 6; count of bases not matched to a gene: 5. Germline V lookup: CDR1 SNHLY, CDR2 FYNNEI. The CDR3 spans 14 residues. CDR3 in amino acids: CASSPTGGGQPQHF. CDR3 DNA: TGTGCCAGCAGTCCAACAGGGGGCGGTCAGCCCCAGCATTTT.

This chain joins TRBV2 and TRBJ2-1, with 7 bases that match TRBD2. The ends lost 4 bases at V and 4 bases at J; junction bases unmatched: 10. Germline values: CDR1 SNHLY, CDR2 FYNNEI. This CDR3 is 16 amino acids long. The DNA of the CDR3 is TGTGCCAGCAGTGCCCCCCCAGCGGGGAGTTACAATGAGCAGTTCTTC. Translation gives CASSAPPAGSYNEQFF. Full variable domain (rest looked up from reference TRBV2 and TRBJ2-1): EPEVTQTPSHQVTQMGQEVILRCVPISNHLYFYWYRQILGQKVEFLVSFYNNEISEKSEIFDDQFSVERPDGSNFTLKIRSTKLEDSAMYFCASSAPPAGSYNEQFFGPGTRLTVL.

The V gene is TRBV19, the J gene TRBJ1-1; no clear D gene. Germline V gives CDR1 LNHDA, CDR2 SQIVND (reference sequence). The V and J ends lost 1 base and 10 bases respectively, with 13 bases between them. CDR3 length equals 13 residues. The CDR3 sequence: CASSIGDRVAAFF. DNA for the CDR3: TGTGCCAGTAGTATAGGAGACCGTGTTGCAGCTTTCTTT.

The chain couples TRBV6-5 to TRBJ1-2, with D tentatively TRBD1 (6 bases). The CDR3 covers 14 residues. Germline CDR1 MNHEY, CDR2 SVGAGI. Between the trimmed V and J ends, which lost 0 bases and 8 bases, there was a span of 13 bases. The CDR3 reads CASSYSGQAGGYTF. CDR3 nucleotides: TGTGCCAGCAGTTACTCGGGACAAGCGGGAGGCTACACCTTC.

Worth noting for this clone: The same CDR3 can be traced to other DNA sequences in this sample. The CDR3 here is CASSQQGSNQPQHF. The CDR3 DNA follows: TGTGCCAGCAGCCAACAGGGTAGCAATCAGCCCCAGCATTTT. This chain uses TRBV5-4 with TRBJ1-5, with D tentatively TRBD1 (6 bases). Deletions cut 4 bases from V and 0 bases from J, with 8 bases between. CDR1 is SGHNT, CDR2 YYREEE, per germline (reference sequence). This CDR3 region has 14 residues.

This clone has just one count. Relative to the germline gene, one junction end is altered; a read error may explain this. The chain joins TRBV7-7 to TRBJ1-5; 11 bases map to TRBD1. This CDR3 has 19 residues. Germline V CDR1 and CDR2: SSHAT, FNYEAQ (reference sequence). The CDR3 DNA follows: TGTGCTAGCAGCCTCTTTAGGGAGGGACAGGGGGACCTCAATCAGCCCCAGCATTTT. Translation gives CASSLFREGQGDLNQPQHF.

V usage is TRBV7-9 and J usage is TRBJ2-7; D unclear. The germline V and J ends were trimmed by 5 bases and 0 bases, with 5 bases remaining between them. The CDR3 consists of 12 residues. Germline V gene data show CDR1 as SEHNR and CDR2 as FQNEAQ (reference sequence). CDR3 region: CASSRSSYEQYF. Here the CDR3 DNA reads TGTGCCAGCAGCCGAAGCTCCTACGAGCAGTACTTC.

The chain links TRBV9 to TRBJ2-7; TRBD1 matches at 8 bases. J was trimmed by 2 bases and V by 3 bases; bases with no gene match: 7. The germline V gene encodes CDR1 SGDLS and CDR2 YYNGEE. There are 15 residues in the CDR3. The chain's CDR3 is CASSEQGQGTYEQYF. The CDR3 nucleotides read TGTGCCAGCAGCGAACAAGGACAGGGAACCTACGAGCAGTACTTC.

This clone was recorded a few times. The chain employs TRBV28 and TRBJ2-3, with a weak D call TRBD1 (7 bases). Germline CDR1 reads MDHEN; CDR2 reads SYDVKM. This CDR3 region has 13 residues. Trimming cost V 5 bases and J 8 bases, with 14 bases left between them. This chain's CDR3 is CASSTRQGGTQYF. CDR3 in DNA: TGTGCCAGCAGTACCCGACAGGGAGGTACGCAGTATTTT.

The CDR3 is CASSRMSETQYF. The CDR3, as DNA: TGTGCCAGCAGCCGGATGTCAGAGACCCAGTACTTC. The chain is built from TRBV6-2 or TRBV6-3 and TRBJ2-5, with D unresolved. The CDR3 sequence is 12 residues long. Deletions cut 6 bases from V and 4 bases from J, with 9 bases between. CDR1 is MNHEY and CDR2 is SVGEGT in the germline V gene.

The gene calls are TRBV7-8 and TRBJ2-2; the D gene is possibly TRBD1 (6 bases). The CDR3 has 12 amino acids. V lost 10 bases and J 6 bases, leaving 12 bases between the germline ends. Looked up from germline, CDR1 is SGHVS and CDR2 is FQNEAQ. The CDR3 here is CATRWGPGELFF. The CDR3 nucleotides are TGTGCCACCAGGTGGGGGCCCGGGGAGCTGTTTTTT.

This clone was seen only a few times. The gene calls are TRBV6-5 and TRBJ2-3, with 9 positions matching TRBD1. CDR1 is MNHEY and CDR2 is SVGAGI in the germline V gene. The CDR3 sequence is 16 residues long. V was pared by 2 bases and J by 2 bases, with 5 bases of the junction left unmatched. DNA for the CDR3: TGTGCCAGCAGTTACGGGACAGGGTCGAACACAGATACGCAGTATTTT. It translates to CASSYGTGSNTDTQYF.

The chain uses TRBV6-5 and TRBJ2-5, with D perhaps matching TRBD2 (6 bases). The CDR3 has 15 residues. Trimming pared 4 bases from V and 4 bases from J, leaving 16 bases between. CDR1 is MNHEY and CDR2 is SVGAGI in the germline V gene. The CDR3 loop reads CASSLGAGTGETQYF. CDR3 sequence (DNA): TGTGCCAGCAGTTTAGGGGCGGGAACGGGAGAGACCCAGTACTTC.

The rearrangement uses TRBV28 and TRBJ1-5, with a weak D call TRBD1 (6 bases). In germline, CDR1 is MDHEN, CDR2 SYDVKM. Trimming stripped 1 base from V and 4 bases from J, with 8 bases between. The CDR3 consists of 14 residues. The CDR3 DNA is TGTGCCAGCAGTTTATCGGGACAAAATCAGCCCCAGCATTTT. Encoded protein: CASSLSGQNQPQHF.

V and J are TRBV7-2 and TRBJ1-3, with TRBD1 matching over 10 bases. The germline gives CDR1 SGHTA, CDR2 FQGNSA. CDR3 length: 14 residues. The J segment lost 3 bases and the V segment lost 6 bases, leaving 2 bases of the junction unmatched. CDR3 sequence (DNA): TGTGCCAGCAGTGGACAGGGGGGTGGAAACACCATATATTTT. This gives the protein CASSGQGGGNTIYF.

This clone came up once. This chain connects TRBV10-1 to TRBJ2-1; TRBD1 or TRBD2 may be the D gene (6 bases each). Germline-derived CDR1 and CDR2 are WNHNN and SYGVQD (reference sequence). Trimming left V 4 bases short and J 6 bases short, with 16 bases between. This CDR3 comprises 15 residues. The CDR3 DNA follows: TGCGCCAGCAGTGCACGGTGGGGGGCCCCCAATGAGCAGTTCTTC. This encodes CASSARWGAPNEQFF.

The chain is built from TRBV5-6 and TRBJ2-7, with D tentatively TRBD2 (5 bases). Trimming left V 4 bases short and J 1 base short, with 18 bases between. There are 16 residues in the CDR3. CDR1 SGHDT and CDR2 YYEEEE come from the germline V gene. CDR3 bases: TGTGCCAGCAGCCAAACCGGACTGACCATTTCCTACGAGCAGTACTTC. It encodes CASSQTGLTISYEQYF. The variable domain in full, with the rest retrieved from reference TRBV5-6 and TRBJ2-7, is DAGVTQSPTHLIKTRGQQVTLRCSPKSGHDTVSWYQQALGQGPQFIFQYYEEEERQRGNFPDRFSGHQFPNYSSELNVNALLLGDSALYLCASSQTGLTISYEQYFGPGTRLTVT.

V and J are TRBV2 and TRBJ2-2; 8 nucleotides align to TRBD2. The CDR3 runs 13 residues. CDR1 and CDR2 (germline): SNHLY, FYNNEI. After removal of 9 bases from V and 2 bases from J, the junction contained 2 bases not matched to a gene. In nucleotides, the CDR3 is TGTGCCAGTACTAGCGGTAACACCGGGGAGCTGTTTTTT. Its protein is CASTSGNTGELFF.

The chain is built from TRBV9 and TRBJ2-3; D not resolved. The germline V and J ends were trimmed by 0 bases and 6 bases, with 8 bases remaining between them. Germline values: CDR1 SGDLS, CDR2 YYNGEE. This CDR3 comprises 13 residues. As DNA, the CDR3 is TGTGCCAGCAGCGTAGCTTCGGGCGATACGCAGTATTTT. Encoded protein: CASSVASGDTQYF.

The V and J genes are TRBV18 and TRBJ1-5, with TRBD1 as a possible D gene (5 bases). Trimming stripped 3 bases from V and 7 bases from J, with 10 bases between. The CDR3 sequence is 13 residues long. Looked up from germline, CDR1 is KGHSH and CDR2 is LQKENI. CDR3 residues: CASSPSPGQPQHF. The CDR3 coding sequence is TGTGCCAGCTCACCCAGCCCAGGGCAGCCCCAGCATTTT.